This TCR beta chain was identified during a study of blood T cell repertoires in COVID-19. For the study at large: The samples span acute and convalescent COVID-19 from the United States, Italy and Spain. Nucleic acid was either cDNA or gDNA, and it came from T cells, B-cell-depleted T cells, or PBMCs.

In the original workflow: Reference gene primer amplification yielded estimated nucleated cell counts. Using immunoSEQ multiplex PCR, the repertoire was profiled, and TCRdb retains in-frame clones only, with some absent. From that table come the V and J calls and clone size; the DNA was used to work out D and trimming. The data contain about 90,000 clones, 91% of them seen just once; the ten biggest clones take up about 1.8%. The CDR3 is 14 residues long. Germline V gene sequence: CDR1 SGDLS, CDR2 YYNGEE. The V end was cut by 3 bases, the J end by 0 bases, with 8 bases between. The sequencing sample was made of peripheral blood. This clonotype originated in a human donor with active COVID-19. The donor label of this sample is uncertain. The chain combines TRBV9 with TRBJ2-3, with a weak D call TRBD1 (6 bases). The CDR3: CASSGQASTDTQYF. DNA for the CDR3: TGTGCCAGCAGCGGACAGGCTAGCACAGATACGCAGTATTTT.